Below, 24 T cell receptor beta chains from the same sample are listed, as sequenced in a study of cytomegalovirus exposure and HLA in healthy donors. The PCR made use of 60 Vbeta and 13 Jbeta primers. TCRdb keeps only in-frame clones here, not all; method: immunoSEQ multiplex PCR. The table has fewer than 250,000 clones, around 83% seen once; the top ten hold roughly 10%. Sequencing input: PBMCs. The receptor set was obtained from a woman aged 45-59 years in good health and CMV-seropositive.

Here the CDR3 reads CASGFSGGMGQYF. In DNA form, the CDR3 reads TGTGCCAGCGGCTTTTCGGGGGGGATGGGGCAGTACTTC. The gene calls are TRBV6-1 and TRBJ2-5; 8 bases align to TRBD2. Germline trimming cut 8 bases from V and 11 bases from J; bases unmatched to any gene: 13. The CDR3 has 13 amino acids. Germline V CDR1 and CDR2: MNHNS, SASEGT.

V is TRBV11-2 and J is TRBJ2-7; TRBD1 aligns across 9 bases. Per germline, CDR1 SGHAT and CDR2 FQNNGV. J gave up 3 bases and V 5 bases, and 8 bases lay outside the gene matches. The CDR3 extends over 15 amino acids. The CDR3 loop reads CASSQGTGTHYEQYF. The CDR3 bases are TGTGCCAGCAGCCAAGGGACAGGGACCCACTACGAGCAGTACTTC.

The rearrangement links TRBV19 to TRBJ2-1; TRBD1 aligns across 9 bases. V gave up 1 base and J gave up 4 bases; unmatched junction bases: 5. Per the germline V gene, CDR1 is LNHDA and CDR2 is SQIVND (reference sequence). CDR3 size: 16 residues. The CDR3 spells CASSIGYGQGYNEQFF. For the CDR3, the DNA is TGTGCCAGTAGTATAGGGTACGGACAGGGGTACAATGAGCAGTTCTTC. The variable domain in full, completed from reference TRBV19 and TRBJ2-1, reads DGGITQSPKYLFRKEGQNVTLSCEQNLNHDAMYWYRQDPGQGLRLIYYSQIVNDFQKGDIAEGYSVSREKKESFPLTVTSAQKNPTAFYLCASSIGYGQGYNEQFFGPGTRLTVL.

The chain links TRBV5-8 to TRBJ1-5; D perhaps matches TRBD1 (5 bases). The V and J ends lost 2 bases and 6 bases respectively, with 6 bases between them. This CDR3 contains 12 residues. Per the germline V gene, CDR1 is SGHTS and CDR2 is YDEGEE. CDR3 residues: CASSLGVQPQHF. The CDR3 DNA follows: TGTGCCAGCAGCTTAGGGGTTCAGCCCCAGCATTTT.

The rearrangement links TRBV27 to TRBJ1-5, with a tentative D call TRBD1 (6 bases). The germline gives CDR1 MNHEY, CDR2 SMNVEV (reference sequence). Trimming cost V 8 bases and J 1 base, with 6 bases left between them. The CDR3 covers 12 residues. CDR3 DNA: TGTGCCAGCGGGGGCAGCAATCAGCCCCAGCATTTT. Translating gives CASGGSNQPQHF.

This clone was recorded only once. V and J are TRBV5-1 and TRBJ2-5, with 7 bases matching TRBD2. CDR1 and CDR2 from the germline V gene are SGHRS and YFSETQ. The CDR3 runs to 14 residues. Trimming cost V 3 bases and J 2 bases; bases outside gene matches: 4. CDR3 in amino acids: CASSWSGDQETQYF. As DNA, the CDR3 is TGCGCCAGCAGCTGGAGCGGGGATCAAGAGACCCAGTACTTC.

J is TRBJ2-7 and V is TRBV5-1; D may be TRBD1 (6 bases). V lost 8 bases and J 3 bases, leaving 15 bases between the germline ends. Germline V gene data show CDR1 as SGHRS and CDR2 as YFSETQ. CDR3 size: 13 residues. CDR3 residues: CASKKTGNYEQYF. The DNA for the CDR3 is TGCGCCAGTAAAAAAACAGGGAACTACGAGCAGTACTTC.

CDR3 bases: TGTGCCAGCAGCTTAGCGAGCGGCAATGAGCAGTTCTTC. Amino acid sequence: CASSLASGNEQFF. The V and J genes are TRBV7-6 and TRBJ2-1; maybe TRBD2 (5 bases). V gave up 0 bases and J gave up 6 bases, with 6 bases separating them. The germline V gene has CDR1 SGHVS and CDR2 FNYEAQ. CDR3 length: 13 amino acids.

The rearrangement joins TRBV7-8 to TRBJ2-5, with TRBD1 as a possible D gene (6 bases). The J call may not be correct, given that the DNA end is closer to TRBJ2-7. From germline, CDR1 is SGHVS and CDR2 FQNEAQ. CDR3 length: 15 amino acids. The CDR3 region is CASSLTGTTLYEQYF. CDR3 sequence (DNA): TGTGCCAGCAGCCTAACCGGGACAACCCTCTACGAGCAGTACTTC.

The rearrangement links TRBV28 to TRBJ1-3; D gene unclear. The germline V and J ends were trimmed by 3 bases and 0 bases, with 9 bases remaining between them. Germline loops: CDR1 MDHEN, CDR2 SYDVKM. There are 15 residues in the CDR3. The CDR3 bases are TGTGCCAGCAGTTTGGCAGGAAGCTCTGGAAACACCATATATTTT. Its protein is CASSLAGSSGNTIYF.

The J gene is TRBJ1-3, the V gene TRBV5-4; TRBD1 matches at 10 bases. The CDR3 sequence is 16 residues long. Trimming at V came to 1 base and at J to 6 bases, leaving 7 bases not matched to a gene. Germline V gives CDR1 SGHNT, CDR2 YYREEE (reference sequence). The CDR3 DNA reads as TGTGCCAGCAGCTTGCCCGGGACAGGGGAAGTAAACACCATATATTTT. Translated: CASSLPGTGEVNTIYF.

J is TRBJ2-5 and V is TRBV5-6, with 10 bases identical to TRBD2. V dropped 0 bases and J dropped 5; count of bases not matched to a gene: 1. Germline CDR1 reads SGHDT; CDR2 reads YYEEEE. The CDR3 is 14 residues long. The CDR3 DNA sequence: TGTGCCAGCAGCTTGGGGACTAGCGGTGAGACCCAGTACTTC. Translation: CASSLGTSGETQYF.

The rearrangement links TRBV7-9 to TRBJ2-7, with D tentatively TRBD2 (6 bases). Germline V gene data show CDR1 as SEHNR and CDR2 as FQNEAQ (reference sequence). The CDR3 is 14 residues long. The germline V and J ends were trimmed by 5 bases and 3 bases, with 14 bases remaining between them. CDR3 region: CASSPSGGDYEQYF. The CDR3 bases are TGTGCCAGCAGCCCCTCGGGCGGGGACTACGAGCAGTACTTC. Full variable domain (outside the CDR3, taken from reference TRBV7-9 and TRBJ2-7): DTGVSQNPRHKITKRGQNVTFRCDPISEHNRLYWYRQTLGQGPEFLTYFQNEAQLEKSRLLSDRFSAERPKGSFSTLEIQRTEQGDSAMYLCASSPSGGDYEQYFGPGTRLTVT.

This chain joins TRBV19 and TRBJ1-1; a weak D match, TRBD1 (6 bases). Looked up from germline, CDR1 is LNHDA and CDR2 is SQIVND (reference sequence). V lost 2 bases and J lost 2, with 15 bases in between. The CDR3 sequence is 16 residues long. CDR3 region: CASSIRAGVGNTEAFF. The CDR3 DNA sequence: TGTGCCAGTAGTATACGGGCAGGGGTCGGAAACACTGAAGCTTTCTTT.

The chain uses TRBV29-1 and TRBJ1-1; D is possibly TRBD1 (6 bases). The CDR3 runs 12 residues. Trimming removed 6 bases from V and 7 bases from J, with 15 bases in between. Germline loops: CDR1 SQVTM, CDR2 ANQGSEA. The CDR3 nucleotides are TGCAGCGTCCTGACAGGAGCCGATGAAGCTTTCTTT. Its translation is CSVLTGADEAFF.

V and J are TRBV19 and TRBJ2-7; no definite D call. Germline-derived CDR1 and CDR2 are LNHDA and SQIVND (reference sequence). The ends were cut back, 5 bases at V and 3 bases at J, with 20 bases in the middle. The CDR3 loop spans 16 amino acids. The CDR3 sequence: CASSPPYSGSVYEQYF. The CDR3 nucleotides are TGTGCCAGTAGTCCCCCTTATTCGGGTTCGGTCTACGAGCAGTACTTC. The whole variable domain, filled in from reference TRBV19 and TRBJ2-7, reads DGGITQSPKYLFRKEGQNVTLSCEQNLNHDAMYWYRQDPGQGLRLIYYSQIVNDFQKGDIAEGYSVSREKKESFPLTVTSAQKNPTAFYLCASSPPYSGSVYEQYFGPGTRLTVT.

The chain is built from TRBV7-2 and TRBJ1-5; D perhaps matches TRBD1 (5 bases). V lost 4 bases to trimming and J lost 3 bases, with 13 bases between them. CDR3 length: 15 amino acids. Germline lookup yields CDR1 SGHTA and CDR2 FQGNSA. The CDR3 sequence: CASSSLAGDNQPQHF. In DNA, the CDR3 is TGTGCCAGCAGCTCTTTGGCGGGGGACAATCAGCCCCAGCATTTT. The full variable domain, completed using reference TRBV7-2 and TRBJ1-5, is GAGVSQSPSNKVTEKGKDVELRCDPISGHTALYWYRQSLGQGLEFLIYFQGNSAPDKSGLPSDRFSAERTGGSVSTLTIQRTQQEDSAVYLCASSSLAGDNQPQHFGDGTRLSIL.

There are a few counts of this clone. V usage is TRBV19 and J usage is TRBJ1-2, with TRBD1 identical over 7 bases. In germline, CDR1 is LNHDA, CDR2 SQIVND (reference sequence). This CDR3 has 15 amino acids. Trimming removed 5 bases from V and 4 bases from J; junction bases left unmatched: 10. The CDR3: CASSPRPGQSYGYTF. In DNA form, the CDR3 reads TGTGCCAGTAGTCCACGGCCGGGACAGAGCTATGGCTACACCTTC.

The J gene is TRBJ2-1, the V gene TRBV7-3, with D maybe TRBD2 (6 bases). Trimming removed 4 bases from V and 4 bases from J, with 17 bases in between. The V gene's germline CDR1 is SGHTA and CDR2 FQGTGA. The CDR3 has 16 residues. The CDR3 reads CASSSQGRGGYNEQFF. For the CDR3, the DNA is TGTGCCAGCAGCTCCCAGGGTAGGGGAGGTTACAATGAGCAGTTCTTC. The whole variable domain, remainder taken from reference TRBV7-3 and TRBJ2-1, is GAGVSQTPSNKVTEKGKYVELRCDPISGHTALYWYRQSLGQGPEFLIYFQGTGAADDSGLPNDRFFAVRPEGSVSTLKIQRTERGDSAVYLCASSSQGRGGYNEQFFGPGTRLTVL.

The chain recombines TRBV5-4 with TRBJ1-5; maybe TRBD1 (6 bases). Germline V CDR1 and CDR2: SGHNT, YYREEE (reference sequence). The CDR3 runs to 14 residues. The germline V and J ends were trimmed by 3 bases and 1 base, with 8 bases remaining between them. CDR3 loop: CASSSGQSNQPQHF. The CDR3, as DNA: TGTGCCAGCAGCTCAGGACAGAGCAATCAGCCCCAGCATTTT.

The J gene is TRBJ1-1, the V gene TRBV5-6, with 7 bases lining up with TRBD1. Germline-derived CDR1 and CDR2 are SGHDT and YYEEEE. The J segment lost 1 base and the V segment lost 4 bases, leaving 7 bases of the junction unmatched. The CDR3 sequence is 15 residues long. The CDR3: CASSKKDRPNTEAFF. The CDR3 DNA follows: TGTGCCAGCAGCAAGAAGGACAGGCCGAACACTGAAGCTTTCTTT.

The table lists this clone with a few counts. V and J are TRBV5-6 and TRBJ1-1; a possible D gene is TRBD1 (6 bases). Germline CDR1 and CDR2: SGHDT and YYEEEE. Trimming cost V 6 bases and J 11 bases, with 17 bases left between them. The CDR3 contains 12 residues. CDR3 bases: TGTGCCAGCACCAATACAGGGTCAGATGCTTTCTTT. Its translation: CASTNTGSDAFF.

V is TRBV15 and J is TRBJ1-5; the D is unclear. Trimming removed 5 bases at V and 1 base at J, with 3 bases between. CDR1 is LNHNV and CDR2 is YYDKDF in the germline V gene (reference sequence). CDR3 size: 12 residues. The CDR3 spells CATSRSNQPQHF. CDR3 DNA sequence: TGTGCCACCAGCCGGAGCAATCAGCCCCAGCATTTT.

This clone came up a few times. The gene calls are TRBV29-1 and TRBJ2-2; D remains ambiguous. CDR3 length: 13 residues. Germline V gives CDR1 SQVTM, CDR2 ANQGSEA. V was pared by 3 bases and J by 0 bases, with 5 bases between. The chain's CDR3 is CSVDPSNTGELFF. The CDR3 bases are TGCAGCGTTGACCCGTCGAACACCGGGGAGCTGTTTTTT.